Following are 27 T cell receptor beta chains from one sample sequenced in a study of T-cell memory formation after mild COVID-19 (dated by TCRdb to the early 2020s). Libraries were made using 5' RACE. The instrument given in TCRdb is Illumina NovaSeq 6000. In TCRdb, the public reads were trimmed at Q25 with fastp and aligned with MiXCR, with productive beta chains retained. For every CDR3 protein sequence, its rows merge into one entry that carries the most common genes and DNA. The sample records 250,000 to 350,000 distinct CDR3 sequences, roughly 15% of which are singletons. The ten largest make up about 23% of the sample. The sample was PBMCs or a T cell subset sorted from them (not recorded which). The receptors come from a man younger than 35 who had mild COVID-19 (a few samples of this study predate the infection). The sample titles of this study are shuffled in the database, so cell type and time point are left out; the donor was told from shared clones.

The gene calls are TRBV5-1 and TRBJ2-6; D perhaps matches TRBD1 (5 bases). This CDR3 spans 17 amino acids. With 3 bases removed from V and 2 bases from J, the gap between germline ends came to 15 bases. Germline-derived CDR1 and CDR2 are SGHRS and YFSETQ. The CDR3 region has the DNA TGCGCCAGCAGCTCTCAGACCTCAGGGACTGGGGCCAACGTCCTGACTTTC. Residues: CASSSQTSGTGANVLTF.

This chain connects TRBV7-9 to TRBJ2-1; no clear D. The germline CDR1 and CDR2 sequences are SEHNR and FQNEAQ (reference sequence). The CDR3 contains 14 residues. V was shortened by 10 bases and J by 4 bases, with 17 bases between the two germline ends. The CDR3 bases are TGTGCCATCGCCCAGGCAAAGGCATACAATGAGCAGTTCTTC. This encodes CAIAQAKAYNEQFF.

A few counts support this clonotype. The chain recombines TRBV7-9 with TRBJ2-7, with D possibly being TRBD1 or TRBD2 (6 bases each). CDR1 is SEHNR, CDR2 FQNEAQ, per germline (reference sequence). This CDR3 is 17 amino acids long. Trimming took 5 bases from V and 2 from J, leaving 22 bases between them. The CDR3 loop is CASSTGPLGGSTYEQYF. The CDR3 DNA reads as TGTGCCAGCAGCACAGGCCCTCTAGGGGGGTCTACCTACGAGCAGTACTTC.

In this sample, this clonotype turned up many times. As DNA, the CDR3 is TGTGCCAGCAGCTTGAGGACAGGGTGGGAGACCCAGTACTTC. This translates into CASSLRTGWETQYF. This sequence joins TRBV7-2 and TRBJ2-5, with 8 bases fitting TRBD1. The CDR3 sequence is 14 residues long. The germline V gene has CDR1 SGHTA and CDR2 FQGNSA. V lost 3 bases to trimming and J lost 5 bases; unmatched junction nucleotides: 5.

The V and J genes are TRBV5-1 and TRBJ2-1, with D maybe TRBD2 (5 bases). Trimming removed 1 base at V and 8 bases at J, with 10 bases between. The CDR3 spans 13 residues. Germline CDR1 SGHRS, CDR2 YFSETQ. This CDR3 reads CASSLLGKDEQFF. As DNA, the CDR3 is TGCGCCAGCAGCTTGCTCGGGAAGGATGAGCAGTTCTTC.

This chain uses TRBV29-1 with TRBJ2-7; D is unresolved. Deletions cut 1 base from V and 0 bases from J, with 10 bases between. Germline V gives CDR1 SQVTM, CDR2 ANQGSEA. CDR3 length: 14 residues. This CDR3 is CSVEVPLSSYEQYV. The DNA of the CDR3 is TGCAGCGTTGAAGTGCCTCTGAGCTCCTACGAGCAGTACGTC.

This clonotype has more than one count but fewer than ten. The chain combines TRBV29-1 with TRBJ2-3; 10 positions match TRBD1. The trim removed 7 bases at V and 3 bases at J, leaving 10 bases unmatched. Looked up from germline, CDR1 is SQVTM and CDR2 is ANQGSEA. This CDR3 spans 15 amino acids. The CDR3 DNA sequence: TGCAGCGAGGCCACCGGGACAGGGGATACAGATACGCAGTATTTT. As protein: CSEATGTGDTDTQYF.

The CDR3 DNA reads as TGCAGCGTTGCCCCGGACATGGGGGGCCTGCAGCATTTT. It codes for CSVAPDMGGLQHF. The V gene is TRBV29-1, the J gene TRBJ1-5, with a possible D match to TRBD1 (6 bases). V dropped 4 bases and J dropped 13 bases, with 20 bases sitting between them. The CDR3 has 13 residues. The germline gives CDR1 SQVTM, CDR2 ANQGSEA.

This clonotype has just a few counts. This chain joins TRBV11-1 and TRBJ2-2; D may match TRBD1 or TRBD2 (5 bases each). The CDR3 totals 16 residues. The V and J ends lost 2 bases and 8 bases respectively, with 18 bases between them. The germline CDR1 and CDR2 sequences are SGHAT and FQDESV (reference sequence). CDR3 region: CASSLSSGQGRGELFF. DNA for the CDR3: TGTGCCAGCAGCTTATCGTCAGGGCAGGGACGGGGGGAGCTGTTTTTT.

This clonotype was recorded a few times. The V gene is TRBV5-5, the J gene TRBJ1-5; 9 bases agree with TRBD1. Germline CDR1 reads SGHKS; CDR2 reads YYEKEE (reference sequence). The ends lost 3 bases at V and 6 bases at J; junction bases unmatched: 7. The CDR3 extends over 15 amino acids. CDR3 protein: CASSSRDRAGQPQHF. CDR3 sequence (DNA): TGTGCCAGCAGCTCCCGGGACAGGGCGGGTCAGCCCCAGCATTTT.

CDR3 coding DNA: TGTGCCAGCAGCCTCAATTCAGTAGATACGCAGTATTTT. Protein sequence: CASSLNSVDTQYF. The chain employs TRBV7-6 and TRBJ2-3; D is ambiguous. The CDR3 runs to 13 residues. Germline CDR1 and CDR2: SGHVS and FNYEAQ. V was trimmed by 5 bases and J by 5 bases, leaving 11 bases between them. The full variable domain, rest sourced from reference TRBV7-6 and TRBJ2-3, is GAGVSQSPRYKVTKRGQDVALRCDPISGHVSLYWYRQALGQGPEFLTYFNYEAQQDKSGLPNDRFSAERPEGSISTLTIQRTEQRDSAMYRCASSLNSVDTQYFGPGTRLTVL.

In its sample, this clonotype was seen a few times. The chain employs TRBV29-1 and TRBJ2-7, with a possible D match to TRBD1 (6 bases). The CDR3 covers 13 residues. Trimming took 2 bases from V and 12 from J, leaving 20 bases between them. Germline loops: CDR1 SQVTM, CDR2 ANQGSEA. The CDR3 sequence is CSVENMGALGRYF. In DNA form, the CDR3 reads TGCAGCGTTGAAAATATGGGGGCCCTTGGACGGTACTTC.

In the case of this clonotype: The junction shows a germline mismatch at one end, possibly a read error. The chain is built from TRBV7-7 and TRBJ2-5, with TRBD1 matching 7 bases. The CDR3 extends over 14 amino acids. The V gene's germline CDR1 is SSHAT and CDR2 FNYEAQ (reference sequence). The CDR3 DNA reads as TGTGCTAGCAGCGTCAGGGGGTACCAAGAGACCCAGTACTTC. This encodes CASSVRGYQETQYF.

The rearrangement uses TRBV7-9 and TRBJ2-7; no definite D call. Trimming stripped 4 bases from V and 4 bases from J, with 14 bases between. The CDR3 totals 14 residues. Looked up from germline, CDR1 is SEHNR and CDR2 is FQNEAQ (reference sequence). CDR3 DNA sequence: TGTGCCAGCAGCTCACGACCGAATGGGTACGAGCAGTACTTC. Its protein product is CASSSRPNGYEQYF.

V is TRBV4-1 and J is TRBJ2-5; 9 positions agree with TRBD1. Germline CDR1 reads MGHRA; CDR2 reads YSYEKL. V was clipped by 3 bases and J by 3 bases; unmatched bases: 8. This CDR3 has 16 residues. CDR3 sequence reads: CASSHVPGQGKETQYF. The CDR3 nucleotides read TGCGCCAGCAGCCATGTTCCGGGACAGGGTAAAGAGACCCAGTACTTC.

This clonotype was detected a few times. The DNA of the CDR3 is TGTGCCAGCAGCTTAAGGCCTAGCGGGGGTAGGACAGATACGCAGTATTTT. Encoded protein: CASSLRPSGGRTDTQYF. This chain connects TRBV7-3 to TRBJ2-3, with 10 bases that match TRBD2. The ends lost 1 base at V and 3 bases at J; junction bases unmatched: 7. Germline loops: CDR1 SGHTA, CDR2 FQGTGA. This CDR3 has 17 residues.

The chain has TRBV4-1 and TRBJ2-7, with D perhaps matching TRBD2 (6 bases). The CDR3 is made up of 15 amino acids. The V gene's germline CDR1 is MGHRA and CDR2 YSYEKL. The V end was cut by 4 bases, the J end by 1 base, with 14 bases between. The CDR3 protein is CASSPLWRGSYEQYF. CDR3 DNA sequence: TGCGCCAGCAGCCCTCTTTGGCGGGGATCCTACGAGCAGTACTTC.

The chain uses TRBV10-2 and TRBJ2-7; no reliable D call. The CDR3 spans 15 residues. The germline CDR1 and CDR2 sequences are WSHSY and SAAADI. Trimming shortened V by 2 bases and J by 2 bases, and 13 bases separated the two germline ends. The CDR3 sequence is CASSEPLGYTYEQYF. The CDR3 nucleotides read TGCGCCAGCAGTGAGCCCCTCGGCTATACCTACGAGCAGTACTTC.

This clonotype was seen only a few times. The V and J genes are TRBV2 and TRBJ2-7, with 8 bases fitting TRBD1. The CDR3 has 15 amino acids. Trimming cost V 6 bases and J 0 bases; bases outside gene matches: 7. Germline CDR1 SNHLY, CDR2 FYNNEI. The CDR3 region has the DNA TGTGCCAGCAGCCGGGACAGGAACCCCTCCTACGAGCAGTACGTC. Its translation: CASSRDRNPSYEQYV.

This clonotype was counted only a few times. The chain links TRBV10-3 to TRBJ2-7; 13 bases map to TRBD2. This CDR3 region has 16 residues. Germline loops: CDR1 ENHRY, CDR2 SYGVKD. J lost 3 bases, V lost 2 bases, and 4 bases had no gene match. CDR3 in amino acids: CAISEAGTSGDYEQYF. For the CDR3, the DNA is TGTGCCATCAGTGAGGCTGGGACTAGCGGGGACTACGAGCAGTACTTC.

This chain joins TRBV7-9 and TRBJ2-6; no firm D call. The CDR3 consists of 15 residues. Germline V gene lookup returns CDR1 SEHNR and CDR2 FQNEAQ (reference sequence). V dropped 3 bases and J dropped 1 base, with 7 bases sitting between them. The CDR3 DNA reads TGTGCCAGCAGCTTCCGAGAGTCTGGGGCCAACGTCCTGACTTTC. It is translated as CASSFRESGANVLTF.

This chain links TRBV4-1 with TRBJ1-1; no clear D. Per the germline V gene, CDR1 is MGHRA and CDR2 is YSYEKL. V shed 3 bases and J shed 0 bases, with 8 bases lying between them. The CDR3 contains 14 residues. CDR3 amino acids: CASSHARVNTEAFF. CDR3 nucleotide sequence: TGCGCCAGCAGCCACGCCAGAGTGAACACTGAAGCTTTCTTT.

The chain recombines TRBV6-5 with TRBJ2-5; D remains ambiguous. V lost 8 bases and J 5 bases, leaving 12 bases between the germline ends. The germline gives CDR1 MNHEY, CDR2 SVGAGI. The CDR3 contains 12 residues. This CDR3 reads CASFLDGETQYF. In DNA form, the CDR3 reads TGTGCCAGCTTCTTGGACGGCGAGACCCAGTACTTC.

The chain links TRBV24-1 to TRBJ2-3; D is unresolved. Germline V CDR1 and CDR2: KGHDR, SFDVKD. Trimming left V 6 bases short and J 4 bases short, with 13 bases between. The length of the CDR3 is 14 residues. Written as DNA, the CDR3 is TGTGCCACCAGTCCCCTAACTGACTCAGATACGCAGTATTTT. It encodes CATSPLTDSDTQYF.

This clonotype was detected only a few times. V usage is TRBV7-2 and J usage is TRBJ1-2; no reliable D call. The CDR3 totals 13 residues. CDR1 is SGHTA, CDR2 FQGNSA, per germline. V was clipped by 4 bases and J by 6 bases, with 12 bases between them. Here the CDR3 reads CASSYGWGDGYTF. CDR3 DNA sequence: TGTGCCAGCAGCTATGGGTGGGGTGATGGCTACACCTTC.

This clonotype occurred a few times. This chain links TRBV20-1 with TRBJ1-1, with D perhaps TRBD1 (5 bases). This CDR3 contains 16 residues. The germline gives CDR1 DFQATT, CDR2 SNEGSKA (reference sequence). The ends were cut back, 0 bases at V and 12 bases at J, with 26 bases in the middle. In DNA, the CDR3 is TGCAGTGCTAGAGATCCTATTTTGATTGAGGGGCAGAGGCCTTTCTTT. This encodes CSARDPILIEGQRPFF.

The J gene is TRBJ1-6, the V gene TRBV3-1; a possible D gene is TRBD1 (6 bases). The CDR3 length is 15 residues. V was clipped by 2 bases and J by 14 bases, with 19 bases between them. From germline, CDR1 is LGHDT and CDR2 YNNKEL (reference sequence). The CDR3 DNA is TGTGCCAGCAGCCAAACCATTACAGGGAAACAGACCCTCCACTTT. This translates into CASSQTITGKQTLHF.